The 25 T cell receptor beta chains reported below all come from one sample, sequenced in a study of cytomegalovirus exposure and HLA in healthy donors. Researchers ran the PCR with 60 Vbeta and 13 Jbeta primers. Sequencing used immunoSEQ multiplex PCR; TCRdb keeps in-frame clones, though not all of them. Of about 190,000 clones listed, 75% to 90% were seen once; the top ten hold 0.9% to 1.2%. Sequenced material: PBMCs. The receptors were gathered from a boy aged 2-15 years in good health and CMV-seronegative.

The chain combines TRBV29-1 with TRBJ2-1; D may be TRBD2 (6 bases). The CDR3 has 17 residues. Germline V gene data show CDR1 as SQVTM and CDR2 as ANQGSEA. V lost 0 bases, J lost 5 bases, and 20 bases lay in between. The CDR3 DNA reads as TGCAGCGTTGAAGATCCTCCGAAGGTGCGGGACGACAATGAGCAGTTCTTC. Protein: CSVEDPPKVRDDNEQFF.

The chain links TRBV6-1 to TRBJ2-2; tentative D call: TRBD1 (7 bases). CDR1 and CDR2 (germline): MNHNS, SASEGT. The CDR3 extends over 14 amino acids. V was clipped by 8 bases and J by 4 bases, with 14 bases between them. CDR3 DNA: TGTGCCAGCTACTACAGGGGAGGCACCGGGGAGCTGTTTTTT. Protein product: CASYYRGGTGELFF.

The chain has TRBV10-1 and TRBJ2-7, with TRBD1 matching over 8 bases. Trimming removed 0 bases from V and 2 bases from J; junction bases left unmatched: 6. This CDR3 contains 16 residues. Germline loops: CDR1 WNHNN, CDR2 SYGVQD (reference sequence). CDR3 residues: CASSESGTGGTYEQYF. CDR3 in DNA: TGCGCCAGCAGTGAGTCCGGCACAGGGGGTACCTACGAGCAGTACTTC.

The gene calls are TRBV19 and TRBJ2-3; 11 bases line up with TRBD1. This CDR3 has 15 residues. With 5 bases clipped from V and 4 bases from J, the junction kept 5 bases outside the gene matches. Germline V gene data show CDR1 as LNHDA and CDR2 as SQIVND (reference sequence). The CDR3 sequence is CASSDRDRGADTQYF. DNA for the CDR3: TGTGCCAGTAGTGACCGGGACAGGGGGGCAGATACGCAGTATTTT.

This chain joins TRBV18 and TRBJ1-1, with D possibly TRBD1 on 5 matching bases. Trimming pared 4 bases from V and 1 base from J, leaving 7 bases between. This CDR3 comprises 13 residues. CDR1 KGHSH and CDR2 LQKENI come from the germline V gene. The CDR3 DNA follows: TGTGCCAGCTCACAACAGGAGAACACTGAAGCTTTCTTT. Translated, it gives CASSQQENTEAFF. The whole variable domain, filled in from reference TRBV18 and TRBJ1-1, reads NAGVMQNPRHLVRRRGQEARLRCSPMKGHSHVYWYRQLPEEGLKFMVYLQKENIIDESGMPKERFSAEFPKEGPSILRIQQVVRGDSAAYFCASSQQENTEAFFGQGTRLTVV.

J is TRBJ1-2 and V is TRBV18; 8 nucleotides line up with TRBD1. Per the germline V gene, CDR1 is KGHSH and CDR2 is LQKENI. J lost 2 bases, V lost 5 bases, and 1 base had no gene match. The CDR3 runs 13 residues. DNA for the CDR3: TGTGCCAGCTCAAGACAGGGGAACTATGGCTACACCTTC. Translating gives CASSRQGNYGYTF. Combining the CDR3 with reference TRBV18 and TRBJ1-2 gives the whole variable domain NAGVMQNPRHLVRRRGQEARLRCSPMKGHSHVYWYRQLPEEGLKFMVYLQKENIIDESGMPKERFSAEFPKEGPSILRIQQVVRGDSAAYFCASSRQGNYGYTFGSGTRLTVV.

CDR3 bases: TGTGCCAGTAGTATAGGCCAGGGGTATTCCTACGAGCAGTACTTC. Translated: CASSIGQGYSYEQYF. The chain has TRBV19 and TRBJ2-7; tentative D call: TRBD1 (6 bases). The CDR3 totals 15 residues. Trimming took 1 base from V and 1 from J, leaving 11 bases between them. From germline, CDR1 is LNHDA and CDR2 SQIVND (reference sequence).

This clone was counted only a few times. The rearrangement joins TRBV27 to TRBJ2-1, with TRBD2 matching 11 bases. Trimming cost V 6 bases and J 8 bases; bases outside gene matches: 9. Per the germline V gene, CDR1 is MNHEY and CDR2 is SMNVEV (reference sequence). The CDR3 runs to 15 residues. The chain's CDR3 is CASRPVAGGPYEQFF. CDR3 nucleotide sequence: TGTGCCAGCAGACCAGTAGCGGGAGGGCCGTATGAGCAGTTCTTC.

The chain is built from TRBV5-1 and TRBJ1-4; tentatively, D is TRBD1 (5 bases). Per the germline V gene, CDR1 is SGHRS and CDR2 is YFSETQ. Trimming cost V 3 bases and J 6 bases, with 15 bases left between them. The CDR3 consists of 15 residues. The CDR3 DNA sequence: TGCGCCAGCAGCTCACCAGGGTTGTCAGATGAAAAACTGTTTTTT. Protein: CASSSPGLSDEKLFF. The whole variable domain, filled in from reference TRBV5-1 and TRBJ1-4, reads KAGVTQTPRYLIKTRGQQVTLSCSPISGHRSVSWYQQTPGQGLQFLFEYFSETQRNKGNFPGRFSGRQFSNSRSEMNVSTLELGDSALYLCASSSPGLSDEKLFFGSGTQLSVL.

CDR3 DNA sequence: TGTGCCATCAGTGGGAGGACTAGCGGGATTGAGCAGTTCTTC. It codes for CAISGRTSGIEQFF. This chain connects TRBV10-3 to TRBJ2-1; TRBD2 agrees at 12 bases. Looked up from germline, CDR1 is ENHRY and CDR2 is SYGVKD. The CDR3 covers 14 residues. With 4 bases clipped from V and 9 bases from J, the junction kept 4 bases outside the gene matches.

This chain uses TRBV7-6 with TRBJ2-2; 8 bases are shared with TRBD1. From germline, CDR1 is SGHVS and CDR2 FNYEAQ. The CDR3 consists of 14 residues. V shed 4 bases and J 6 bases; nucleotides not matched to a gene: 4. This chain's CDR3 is CASSSRQGPGELFF. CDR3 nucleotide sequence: TGTGCCAGCAGCTCCAGACAGGGGCCCGGGGAGCTGTTTTTT.

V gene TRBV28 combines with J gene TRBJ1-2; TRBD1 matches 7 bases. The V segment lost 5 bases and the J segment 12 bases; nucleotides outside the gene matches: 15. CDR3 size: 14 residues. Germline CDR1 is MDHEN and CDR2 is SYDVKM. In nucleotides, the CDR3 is TGTGCCAGCAGTGTACCGGGACAGCGCTTGCTCCACACCTTC. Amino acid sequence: CASSVPGQRLLHTF.

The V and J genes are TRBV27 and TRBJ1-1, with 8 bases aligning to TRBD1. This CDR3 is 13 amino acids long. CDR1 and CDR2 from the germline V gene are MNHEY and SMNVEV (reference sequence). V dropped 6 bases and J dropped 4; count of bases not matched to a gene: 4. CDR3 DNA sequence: TGTGCCAGCAGCTTCGACAGGGGCACTGAAGCTTTCTTT. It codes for CASSFDRGTEAFF.

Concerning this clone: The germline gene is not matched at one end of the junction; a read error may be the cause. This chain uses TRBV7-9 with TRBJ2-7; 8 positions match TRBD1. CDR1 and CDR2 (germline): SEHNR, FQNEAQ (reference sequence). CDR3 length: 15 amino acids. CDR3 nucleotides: TGTTCCAGCAGCTCCCCCCGGACAGGGAGCTACGAGCAGTACTTC. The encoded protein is CSSSSPRTGSYEQYF. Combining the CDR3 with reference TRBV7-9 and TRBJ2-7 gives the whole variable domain DTGVSQNPRHKITKRGQNVTFRCDPISEHNRLYWYRQTLGQGPEFLTYFQNEAQLEKSRLLSDRFSAERPKGSFSTLEIQRTEQGDSAMYLCSSSSPRTGSYEQYFGPGTRLTVT.

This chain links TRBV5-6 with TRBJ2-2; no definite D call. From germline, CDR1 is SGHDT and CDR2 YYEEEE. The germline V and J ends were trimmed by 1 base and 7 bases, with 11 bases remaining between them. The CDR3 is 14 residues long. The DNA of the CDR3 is TGTGCCAGCAGCTTGCCCCAGACGGGCGGGGAGCTGTTTTTT. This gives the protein CASSLPQTGGELFF.

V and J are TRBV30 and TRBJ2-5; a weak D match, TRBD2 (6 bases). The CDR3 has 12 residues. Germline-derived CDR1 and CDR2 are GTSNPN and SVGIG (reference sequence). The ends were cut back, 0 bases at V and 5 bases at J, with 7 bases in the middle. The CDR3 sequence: CAWSVGRETQYF. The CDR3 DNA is TGTGCCTGGAGTGTAGGGAGGGAGACCCAGTACTTC.

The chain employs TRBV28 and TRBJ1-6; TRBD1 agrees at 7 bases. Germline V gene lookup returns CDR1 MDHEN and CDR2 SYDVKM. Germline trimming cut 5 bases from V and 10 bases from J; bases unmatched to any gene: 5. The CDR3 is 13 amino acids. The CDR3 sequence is CASSDRVGSPLHF. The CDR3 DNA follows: TGTGCCAGCAGTGACAGGGTGGGCTCACCCCTCCACTTT.

The CDR3 protein is CASSFTGGGSEQYF. The DNA for the CDR3 is TGTGCCAGCTCGTTCACGGGGGGGGGAAGCGAGCAGTACTTC. This chain uses TRBV18 with TRBJ2-7; 8 bases match TRBD2. The CDR3 consists of 14 residues. Trimming took 6 bases from V and 6 from J; bases not matched to a gene: 10. Germline V gene data show CDR1 as KGHSH and CDR2 as LQKENI.

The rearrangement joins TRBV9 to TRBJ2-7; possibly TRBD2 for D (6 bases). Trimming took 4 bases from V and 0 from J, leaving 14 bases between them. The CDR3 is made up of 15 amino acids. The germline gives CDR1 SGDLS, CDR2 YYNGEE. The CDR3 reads CASSTKAGYSYEQYF. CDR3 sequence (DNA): TGTGCCAGCAGCACCAAAGCGGGTTACTCCTACGAGCAGTACTTC. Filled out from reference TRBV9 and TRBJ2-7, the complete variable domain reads DSGVTQTPKHLITATGQRVTLRCSPRSGDLSVYWYQQSLDQGLQFLIQYYNGEERAKGNILERFSAQQFPDLHSELNLSSLELGDSALYFCASSTKAGYSYEQYFGPGTRLTVT.

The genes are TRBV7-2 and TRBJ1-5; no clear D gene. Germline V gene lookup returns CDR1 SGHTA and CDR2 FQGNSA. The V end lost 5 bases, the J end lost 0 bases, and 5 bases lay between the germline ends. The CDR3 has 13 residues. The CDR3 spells CASSRSSNQPQHF. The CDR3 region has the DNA TGTGCCAGCAGCCGGAGTAGCAATCAGCCCCAGCATTTT.

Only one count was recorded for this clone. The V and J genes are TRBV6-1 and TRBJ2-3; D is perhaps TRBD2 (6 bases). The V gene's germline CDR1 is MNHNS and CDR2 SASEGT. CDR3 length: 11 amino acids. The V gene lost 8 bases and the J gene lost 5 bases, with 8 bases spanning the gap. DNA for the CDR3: TGTGCCAGCCGGCGGGAAGATACGCAGTATTTT. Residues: CASRREDTQYF.

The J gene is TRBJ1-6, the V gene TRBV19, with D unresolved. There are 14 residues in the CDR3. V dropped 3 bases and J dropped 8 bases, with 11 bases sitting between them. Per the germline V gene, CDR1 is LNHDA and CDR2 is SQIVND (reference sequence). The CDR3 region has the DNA TGTGCCAGTAGTATCGGCAGGTCTGATTCACCCCTCCACTTT. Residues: CASSIGRSDSPLHF.

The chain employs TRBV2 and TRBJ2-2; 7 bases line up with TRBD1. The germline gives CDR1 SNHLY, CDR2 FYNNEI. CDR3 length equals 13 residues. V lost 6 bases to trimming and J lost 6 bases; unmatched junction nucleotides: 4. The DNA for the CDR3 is TGTGCCAGCAGCGGGGACAGCGCCGGGGAGCTGTTTTTT. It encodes CASSGDSAGELFF.

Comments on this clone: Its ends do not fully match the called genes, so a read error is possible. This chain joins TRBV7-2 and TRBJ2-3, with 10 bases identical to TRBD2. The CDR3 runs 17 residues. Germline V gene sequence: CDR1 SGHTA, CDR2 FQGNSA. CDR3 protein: CASSLVASGSSIDTQYF. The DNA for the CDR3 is TGTGCCAGCAGCTTAGTCGCTAGCGGGAGTAGCATAGATACGCAGTATTTT.

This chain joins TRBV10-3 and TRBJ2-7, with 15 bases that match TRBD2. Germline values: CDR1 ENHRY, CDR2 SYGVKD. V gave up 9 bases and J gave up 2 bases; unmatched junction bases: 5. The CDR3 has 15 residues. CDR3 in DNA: TGTGCCATTAGGACTAGCGGGGGGGAGACCTACGAGCAGTACTTC. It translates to CAIRTSGGETYEQYF.